This T cell receptor (beta chain) stems from a study of cytomegalovirus exposure and HLA in healthy donors. PCR employed 60 Vbeta and 13 Jbeta primers. Method: immunoSEQ multiplex PCR; TCRdb's copy keeps in-frame clones and lacks some. The repertoire has under 200,000 clones, 80% of them found once; the top ten carry roughly 10%. This clone was observed a handful of times. Its antigen is not known. V gave up 4 bases and J gave up 4 bases, with 13 bases separating them. The CDR3 extends over 14 amino acids. Germline CDR1 is SGHVS and CDR2 is FQNEAQ. General observations from the study: A later analysis linked a missense variant in DCLRE1C to the trimming of TCR beta V and J genes. Evidence from a later analysis indicated that most CMV-associated TCR beta chains looked HLA-restricted. Previously analyzed data showed that most TCR beta V segments were productive at a frequency of about 87% or about 30%.

The chain has TRBV7-8 and TRBJ1-1; weak D call: TRBD1 (5 bases). The source is a man in his late teens or twenties in good health and CMV-seropositive. Sequenced material: PBMCs. CDR3 nucleotides: TGTGCCAGCAGCTCCCTCGGGGGGAGCACTGAAGCTTTCTTT. Residues: CASSSLGGSTEAFF.